These T cell receptor beta chains were read from a single sample in a study of cytomegalovirus exposure and HLA in healthy donors. The data were produced by immunoSEQ multiplex PCR, yet TCRdb's version contains in-frame clones alone and is incomplete. The data show more than 90,000 clones, around three quarters seen once. The sample consisted of PBMCs. These receptors were obtained from a woman under 30 in good health and CMV-seropositive. The CDR3 runs from the conserved cysteine through the conserved F or W. A D gene is named only where the DNA matches it firmly.

V	J	D	CDR3	DNA
TRBV5-1	TRBJ2-5	TRBD1	CASSLLRTGYAFQETQYF	TGCGCCAGCAGCTTGCTCCGGACAGGGTACGCATTCCAAGAGACCCAGTACTTC
TRBV4-2	TRBJ2-7	TRBD2	CASSQDSLAGGQIEQYF	TGTGCCAGCAGCCAAGATAGTCTAGCGGGAGGGCAAATCGAGCAGTACTTC
TRBV4-2	TRBJ2-3	TRBD2	CASSQAHRISTSGNSHLSTDTQYF	TGTGCCAGCAGCCAAGCGCACAGGATCTCAACTAGCGGGAACTCCCACCTTAGCACAGATACGCAGTATTTT
TRBV6-5	TRBJ1-1	TRBD1	CASSLDRDRGTEAFF	TGTGCCAGCAGTTTAGACCGGGACAGGGGAACTGAAGCTTTCTTT
TRBV4-1	TRBJ2-3	NA	CASSQPVGTDTQYF	TGCGCCAGCAGCCAACCGGTTGGCACAGATACGCAGTATTTT
TRBV5-1	TRBJ2-7	NA	CASSLAQGSSRQYF	TGCGCCAGCAGCTTGGCACAGGGTTCTTCCAGGCAGTACTTC
TRBV30	TRBJ2-1	NA	CAWSVFLKGNEQFF	TGTGCCTGGAGTGTTTTCCTCAAGGGGAATGAGCAGTTCTTC
TRBV4-1	TRBJ1-2	TRBD1	CASSQGRQGASGYTF	TGCGCCAGCAGCCAAGGTCGACAGGGGGCTTCTGGCTACACCTTC
TRBV28	TRBJ1-5	TRBD1	CASSATGFVSNQPQHF	TGTGCCAGCAGCGCGACAGGGTTTGTTAGCAATCAGCCCCAGCATTTT
TRBV29-1	TRBJ2-2	NA	CSVARATTGELFF	TGCAGCGTTGCAAGAGCGACCACCGGGGAGCTGTTTTTT
TRBV5-6	TRBJ1-2	NA	CASSPHEMGGNYGYTF	TGTGCCAGCAGCCCTCACGAAATGGGGGGTAACTATGGCTACACCTTC
TRBV19	TRBJ2-5	TRBD1	CASGQGLQETQYF	TGTGCCAGCGGACAGGGGCTTCAAGAGACCCAGTACTTC
TRBV18	TRBJ1-2	TRBD1	CASSSGDRDRGGDGYTF	TGTGCCAGCTCTTCGGGGGACCGGGACAGGGGAGGCGATGGCTACACCTTC